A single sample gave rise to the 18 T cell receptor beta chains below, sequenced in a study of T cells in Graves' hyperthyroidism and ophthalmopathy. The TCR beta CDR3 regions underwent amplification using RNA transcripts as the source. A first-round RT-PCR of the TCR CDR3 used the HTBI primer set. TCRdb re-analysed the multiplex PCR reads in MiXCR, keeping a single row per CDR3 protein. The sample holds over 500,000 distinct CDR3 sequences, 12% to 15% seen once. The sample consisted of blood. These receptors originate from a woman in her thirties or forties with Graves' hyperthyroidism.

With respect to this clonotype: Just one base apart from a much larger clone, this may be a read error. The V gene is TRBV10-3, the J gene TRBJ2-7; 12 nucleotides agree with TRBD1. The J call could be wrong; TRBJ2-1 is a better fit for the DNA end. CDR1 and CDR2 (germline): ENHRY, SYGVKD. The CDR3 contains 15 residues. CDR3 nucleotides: TGTGCCATCAGCACCGGGACAGGGGGCCTCTACGAGCAGTTCTTC. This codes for CAISTGTGGLYEQFF.

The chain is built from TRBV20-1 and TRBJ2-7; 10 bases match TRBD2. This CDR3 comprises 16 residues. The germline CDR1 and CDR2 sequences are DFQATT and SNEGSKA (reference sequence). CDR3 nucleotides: TGCAGCGCACCGAAAACCAGGTTAGCGGGAGGTTACGAGCAGTACTTC. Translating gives CSAPKTRLAGGYEQYF.

The CDR3 sequence: CATSDPTSEGSYNEQFF. For the CDR3, the DNA is TGTGCCACCAGTGATCCAACCTCGGAGGGCTCCTACAATGAGCAGTTCTTC. V is TRBV24-1 and J is TRBJ2-1; a weak D match, TRBD2 (6 bases). CDR3 length equals 17 residues. V was shortened by 3 bases and J by 0 bases, with 14 bases between the two germline ends. Germline CDR1 and CDR2: KGHDR and SFDVKD.

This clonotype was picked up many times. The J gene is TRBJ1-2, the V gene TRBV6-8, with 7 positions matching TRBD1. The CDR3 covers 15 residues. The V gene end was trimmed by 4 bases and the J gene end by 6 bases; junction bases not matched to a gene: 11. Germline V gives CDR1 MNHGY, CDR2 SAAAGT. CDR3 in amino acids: CASSSEADRDDGYTF. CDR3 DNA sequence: TGTGCCAGCAGTTCGGAGGCAGACAGGGATGATGGCTACACCTTC.

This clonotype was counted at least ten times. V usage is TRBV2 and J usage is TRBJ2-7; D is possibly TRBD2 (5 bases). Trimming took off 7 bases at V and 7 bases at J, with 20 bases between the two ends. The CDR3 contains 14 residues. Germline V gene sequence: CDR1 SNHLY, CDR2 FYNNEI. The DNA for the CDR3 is TGTGCCAGCATCGAGGGAGCGACCTCTCGGGAGCAGTACTTC. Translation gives CASIEGATSREQYF.

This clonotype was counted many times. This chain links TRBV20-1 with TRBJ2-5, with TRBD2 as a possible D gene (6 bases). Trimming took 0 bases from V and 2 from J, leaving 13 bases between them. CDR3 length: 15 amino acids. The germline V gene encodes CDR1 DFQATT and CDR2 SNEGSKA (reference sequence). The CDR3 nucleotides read TGCAGTGCTAGAGATGCGACTAGTGTTCAAGAGACCCAGTACTTC. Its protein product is CSARDATSVQETQYF.

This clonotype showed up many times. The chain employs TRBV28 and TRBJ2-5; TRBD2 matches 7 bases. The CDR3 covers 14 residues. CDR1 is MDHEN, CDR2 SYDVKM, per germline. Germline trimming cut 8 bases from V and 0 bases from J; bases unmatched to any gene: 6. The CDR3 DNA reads TGTGCCAGCGGATTTCGGGGGGACCAAGAGACCCAGTACTTC. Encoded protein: CASGFRGDQETQYF.

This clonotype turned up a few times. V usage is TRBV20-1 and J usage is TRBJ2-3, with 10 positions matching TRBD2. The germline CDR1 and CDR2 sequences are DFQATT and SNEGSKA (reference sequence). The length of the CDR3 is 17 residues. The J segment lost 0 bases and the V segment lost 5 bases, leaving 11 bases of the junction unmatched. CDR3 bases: TGCAGTGCTGACGGGACTAGCGCCAGGGGGAGCACAGATACGCAGTATTTT. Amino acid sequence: CSADGTSARGSTDTQYF.

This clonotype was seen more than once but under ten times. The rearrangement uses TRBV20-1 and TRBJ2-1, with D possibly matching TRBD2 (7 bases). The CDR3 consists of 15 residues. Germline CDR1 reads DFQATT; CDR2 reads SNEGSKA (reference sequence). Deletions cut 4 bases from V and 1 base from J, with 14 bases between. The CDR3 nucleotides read TGCAGTGCTATTGGGGGGGCAGAGTCCTACAATGAGCAGTTCTTC. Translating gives CSAIGGAESYNEQFF.

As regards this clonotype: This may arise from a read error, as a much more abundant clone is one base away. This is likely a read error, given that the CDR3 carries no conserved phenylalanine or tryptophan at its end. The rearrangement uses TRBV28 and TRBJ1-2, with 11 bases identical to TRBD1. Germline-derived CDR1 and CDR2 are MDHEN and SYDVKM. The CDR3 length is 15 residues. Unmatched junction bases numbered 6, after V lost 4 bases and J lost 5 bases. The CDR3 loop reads CASSSRTGGSYGYTL. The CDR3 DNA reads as TGTGCCAGCAGTTCCCGGACAGGGGGCTCGTATGGCTACACCCTC.

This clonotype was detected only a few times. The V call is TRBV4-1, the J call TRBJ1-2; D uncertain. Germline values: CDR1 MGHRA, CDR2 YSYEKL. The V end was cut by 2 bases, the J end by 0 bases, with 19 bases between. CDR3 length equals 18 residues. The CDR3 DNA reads TGCGCCAGCAGCCAAAAACGGGAAAGACTTCTAACTAACTATGGCTACACCTTC. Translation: CASSQKRERLLTNYGYTF.

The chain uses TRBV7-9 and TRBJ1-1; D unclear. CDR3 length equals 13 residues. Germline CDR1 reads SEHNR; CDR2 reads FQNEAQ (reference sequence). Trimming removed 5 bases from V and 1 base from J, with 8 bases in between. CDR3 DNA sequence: TGTGCCAGCAGCACCCCAGAGAACACTGAAGCTTTCTTT. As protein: CASSTPENTEAFF.

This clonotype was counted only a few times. The CDR3 nucleotides are TGTGCCAGTAGTATTTCGGTCGGGTACCAAGAGACCCAGTACTTC. It codes for CASSISVGYQETQYF. The genes are TRBV19 and TRBJ2-5; D unresolved. The CDR3 runs to 15 residues. Germline loops: CDR1 LNHDA, CDR2 SQIVND (reference sequence). V was shortened by 3 bases and J by 0 bases, with 11 bases between the two germline ends.

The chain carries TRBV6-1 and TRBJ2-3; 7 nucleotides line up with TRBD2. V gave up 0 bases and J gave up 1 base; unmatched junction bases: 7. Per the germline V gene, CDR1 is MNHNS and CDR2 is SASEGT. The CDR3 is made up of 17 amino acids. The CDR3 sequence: CASSEAVASGRTDTQYF. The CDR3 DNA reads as TGTGCCAGCAGTGAAGCGGTGGCTAGCGGACGCACAGATACGCAGTATTTT.

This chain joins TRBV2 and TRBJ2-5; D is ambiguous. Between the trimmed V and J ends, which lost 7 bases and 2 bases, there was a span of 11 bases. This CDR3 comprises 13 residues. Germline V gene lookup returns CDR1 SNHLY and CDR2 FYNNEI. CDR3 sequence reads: CASNFITQETQYF. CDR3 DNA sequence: TGTGCCAGCAACTTTATCACACAAGAGACCCAGTACTTC.

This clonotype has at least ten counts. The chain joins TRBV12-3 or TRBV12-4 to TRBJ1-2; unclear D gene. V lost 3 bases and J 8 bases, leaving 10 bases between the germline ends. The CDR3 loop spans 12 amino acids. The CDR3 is CASSLDRMGYTF. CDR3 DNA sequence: TGTGCCAGCAGTTTGGATCGAATGGGCTACACCTTC.

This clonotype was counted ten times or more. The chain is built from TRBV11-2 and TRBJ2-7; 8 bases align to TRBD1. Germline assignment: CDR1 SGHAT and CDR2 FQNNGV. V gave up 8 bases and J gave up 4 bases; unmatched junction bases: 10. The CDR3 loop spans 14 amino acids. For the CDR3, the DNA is TGTGCCAGCGGCCAGGGGGCTACCCTGTACGAGCAGTACTTC. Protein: CASGQGATLYEQYF.

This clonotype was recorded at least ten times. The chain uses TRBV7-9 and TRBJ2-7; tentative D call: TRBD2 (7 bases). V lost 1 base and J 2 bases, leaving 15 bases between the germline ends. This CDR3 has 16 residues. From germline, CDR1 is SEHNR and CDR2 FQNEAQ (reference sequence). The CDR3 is CASSLEGGAGPYEQYF. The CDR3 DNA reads TGTGCCAGCAGCTTAGAAGGGGGGGCAGGTCCCTACGAGCAGTACTTC.